Below, 12 T cell receptor beta chains from the same sample are listed, as sequenced in a study of human thymus T cells. The method was immunoSEQ multiplex PCR; TCRdb's version includes in-frame clones alone and lacks a portion of them. The repertoire includes 70,000 to 75,000 clones, roughly 95% of them detected once, and under 0.04% sits in the top ten. Thymic tissue was derived from resections collected during corrective heart surgery. Sequencing was carried out using thymus tissue. The receptors come from a girl less than two years old with a congenital heart defect but otherwise immunologically healthy.

This chain joins TRBV12-5 and TRBJ2-1; TRBD2 matches 8 bases. Germline CDR1 and CDR2: LGHNT and FRNRAP. With V trimmed by 2 bases and J by 0 bases, 9 bases remained unmatched. This CDR3 has 18 residues. CDR3 in amino acids: CASGLISGRLSSYNEQFF. The DNA for the CDR3 is TGTGCTAGTGGTTTGATCAGCGGGAGACTTAGCTCCTACAATGAGCAGTTCTTC. Complete variable domain (other parts from reference TRBV12-5 and TRBJ2-1): DARVTQTPRHKVTEMGQEVTMRCQPILGHNTVFWYRQTMMQGLELLAYFRNRAPLDDSGMPKDRFSAEMPDATLATLKIQPSEPRDSAVYFCASGLISGRLSSYNEQFFGPGTRLTVL.

This chain uses TRBV5-6 with TRBJ2-1; D call uncertain. V was trimmed by 2 bases and J by 0 bases, leaving 12 bases between them. Germline CDR1 SGHDT, CDR2 YYEEEE. The CDR3 runs 16 residues. The CDR3 loop is CASSFPAPSSYNEQFF. The CDR3 nucleotides read TGTGCCAGCAGCTTCCCAGCCCCGAGCTCCTACAATGAGCAGTTCTTC.

DNA of the CDR3: TGTGCCAGCAGCCAAGATAGAATAGCGAACACCGGGGAGCTGTTTTTT. It yields the protein CASSQDRIANTGELFF. The rearrangement uses TRBV4-2 and TRBJ2-2; no definite D call. V lost 0 bases and J lost 0, with 8 bases in between. The CDR3 is made up of 16 amino acids. CDR1 and CDR2 from the germline V gene are LGHNA and YNFKEQ.

V usage is TRBV6-1 and J usage is TRBJ2-7, with D possibly being TRBD1 or TRBD2 (5 bases each). CDR3 length: 14 residues. Germline CDR1 MNHNS, CDR2 SASEGT. V shed 9 bases and J shed 6 bases, with 21 bases lying between them. For the CDR3, the DNA is TGTGCCAGTTCGAGCAGGGAGAAGTCCGGCGAGCAGTACTTC. Amino acid sequence: CASSSREKSGEQYF.

The chain couples TRBV5-5 to TRBJ1-2; no clear D gene. The CDR3 extends over 14 amino acids. V was cut by 4 bases and J by 3 bases, with 13 bases left in between. The V gene's germline CDR1 is SGHKS and CDR2 YYEKEE (reference sequence). As DNA, the CDR3 is TGTGCCAGCAGCCGGACGGGAGAAGACTATGGCTACACCTTC. It translates to CASSRTGEDYGYTF.

The V and J genes are TRBV7-2 and TRBJ2-3, with unresolved D. CDR3 size: 14 residues. The germline CDR1 and CDR2 sequences are SGHTA and FQGNSA. V was trimmed by 4 bases and J by 4 bases, leaving 12 bases between them. The CDR3 DNA reads TGTGCCAGCAGCTGTCTTGACATCTCAGATACGCAGTATTTT. It specifies CASSCLDISDTQYF.

The chain has TRBV14 and TRBJ2-7; D remains unclear. V shed 0 bases and J shed 7 bases, with 16 bases lying between them. Germline V lookup: CDR1 SGHDN, CDR2 FVKESK. This CDR3 is 15 amino acids long. The DNA for the CDR3 is TGTGCCAGCAGCCAAGATCGGGCACCGGCGAGGGAGCAGTACTTC. Its translation: CASSQDRAPAREQYF. Full variable domain (rest looked up from reference TRBV14 and TRBJ2-7): EAGVTQFPSHSVIEKGQTVTLRCDPISGHDNLYWYRRVMGKEIKFLLHFVKESKQDESGMPNNRFLAERTGGTYSTLKVQPAELEDSGVYFCASSQDRAPAREQYFGPGTRLTVT.

V is TRBV5-1 and J is TRBJ2-7, with 7 bases identical to TRBD2. The CDR3 is made up of 16 amino acids. From germline, CDR1 is SGHRS and CDR2 YFSETQ. J gave up 0 bases and V 2 bases, and 8 bases lay outside the gene matches. The CDR3 coding sequence is TGCGCCAGCAGCTTAGAAGGGAGGGGCCTCTCCTACGAGCAGTACTTC. It specifies CASSLEGRGLSYEQYF.

V gene TRBV5-1 combines with J gene TRBJ2-7, with 8 bases lining up with TRBD1. Germline loops: CDR1 SGHRS, CDR2 YFSETQ. This CDR3 spans 14 amino acids. V lost 4 bases and J lost 2; bases outside the gene matches: 5. This CDR3 is CASSLTGEAYEQYF. CDR3 DNA sequence: TGCGCCAGCAGCCTGACAGGGGAAGCCTACGAGCAGTACTTC.

The CDR3 loop is CASSQGSGGRAPFPPFNEQFF. In DNA form, the CDR3 reads TGCGCCAGCAGCCAAGGGTCGGGGGGGAGGGCCCCCTTTCCACCTTTCAATGAGCAGTTCTTC. The chain carries TRBV4-1 and TRBJ2-1; 8 bases are shared with TRBD2. The CDR3 is 21 residues long. Germline CDR1 is MGHRA and CDR2 is YSYEKL. The junction had 23 bases not matched to a gene; V was cut back by 1 base and J by 6 bases.

This clone was seen only once. The V gene is TRBV29-1, the J gene TRBJ2-3; 8 nucleotides match TRBD2. Germline CDR1 SQVTM, CDR2 ANQGSEA. Trimming cost V 7 bases and J 2 bases; bases outside gene matches: 14. The CDR3 has 16 residues. The chain's CDR3 is CSARPERERSTDTQYF. The CDR3 DNA sequence: TGCAGCGCCCGGCCGGAGCGGGAGAGGTCCACAGATACGCAGTATTTT.

The V call is TRBV4-1, the J call TRBJ1-5, with 8 bases fitting TRBD1. After removal of 4 bases from V and 6 bases from J, the junction contained 8 bases not matched to a gene. The germline gives CDR1 MGHRA, CDR2 YSYEKL. The CDR3 sequence is 15 residues long. CDR3 protein: CASSPPGQEGQPQHF. The DNA of the CDR3 is TGCGCCAGCAGCCCGCCGGGACAGGAGGGTCAGCCCCAGCATTTT.